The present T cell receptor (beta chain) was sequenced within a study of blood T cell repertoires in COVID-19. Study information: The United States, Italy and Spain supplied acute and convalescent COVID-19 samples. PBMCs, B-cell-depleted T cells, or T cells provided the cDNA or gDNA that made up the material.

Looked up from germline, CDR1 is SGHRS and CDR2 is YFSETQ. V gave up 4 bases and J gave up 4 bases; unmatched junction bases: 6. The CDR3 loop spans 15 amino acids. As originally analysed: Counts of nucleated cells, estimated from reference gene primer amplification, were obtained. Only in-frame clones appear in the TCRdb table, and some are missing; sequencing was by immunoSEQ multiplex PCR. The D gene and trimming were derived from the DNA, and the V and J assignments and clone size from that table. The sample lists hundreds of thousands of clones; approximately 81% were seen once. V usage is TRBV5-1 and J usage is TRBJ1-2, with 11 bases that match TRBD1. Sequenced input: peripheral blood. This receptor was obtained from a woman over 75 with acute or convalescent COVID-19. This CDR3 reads CASSARTGGAYGYTF. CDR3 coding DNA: TGCGCCAGCAGCGCCCGGACAGGGGGCGCCTATGGCTACACCTTC.